This is a list of T cell receptor beta chains from one sample in a study of cytomegalovirus exposure and HLA in healthy donors. The repertoire was sequenced with immunoSEQ multiplex PCR; TCRdb's copy has only in-frame clones and lacks some. This listing includes 150,000 to 200,000 clones. The sequenced sample was PBMCs. Receptor source: a woman aged 18-30 years in good health and CMV-seropositive. CDR3s leave out the opening cysteine and the closing phenylalanine or tryptophan. Each record gives: V gene, J gene, CDR3 protein.

TRBV18	TRBJ1-4	ASSPSWDTLNEKLF
TRBV7-2	TRBJ2-7	ASSLAQLEQY
TRBV7-6	TRBJ2-1	ASSPALMTGDNEQF
TRBV5-1	TRBJ1-2	ASSPLQINYGYT
TRBV5-1	TRBJ2-3	ASSLAGGTDTQY
TRBV6-5	TRBJ2-1	ASKNSGGIFSEQF
TRBV4-3	TRBJ2-6	ASSQDAGSGANVLT
TRBV29-1	TRBJ2-6	SVLSGANVLT
TRBV6-5	TRBJ2-3	ASSSIDTQY
TRBV2	TRBJ2-1	ASRVASGSPQF
TRBV15	TRBJ2-3	ATREGAGDPNTQY
TRBV30	TRBJ2-1	AWSISGTRGSGEQF
TRBV5-6	-	ASSGGGGSGYEQY
TRBV19	TRBJ2-5	ASRWDYSQETQY
TRBV4-1	TRBJ2-1	ASSPGLAGSSSYNEQF
TRBV10-2	TRBJ2-7	ASSAGDRYEQY
TRBV4-1	TRBJ1-5	ASSQGKGLREEQPQH
TRBV9	TRBJ1-2	ASSASEQGGGYT
TRBV14	TRBJ2-5	ASARGGIGQETQY
TRBV13	TRBJ2-3	ASSFGTSGGVTDTQY
TRBV7-9	TRBJ2-2	ASATGGNAGELF
TRBV11-2	TRBJ2-2	ASSLVTGELF
TRBV5-6	TRBJ2-5	ASSLVGGKTQY
TRBV4-1	TRBJ2-1	ASSQPPAGGVEQF
TRBV6-1	TRBJ2-2	ASKGAGNTGELF
TRBV7-8	TRBJ1-1	ASSLIPGGLNTEAF
TRBV6-5	TRBJ1-6	ARSYSSDSNSPLH
TRBV19	TRBJ1-2	ASSPRDRQDYGYT
TRBV9	TRBJ1-2	ASSDPRLDSAYRGYT
TRBV7-8	TRBJ2-3	ASTPAGRGGSTDTQY
TRBV5-8	TRBJ2-1	ASSLVHVISYNEQF
TRBV5-4	TRBJ2-2	ASSVAPGGGTGELF
TRBV6-4	TRBJ1-1	ASSDSGEATEAF
TRBV9	TRBJ2-7	ASSAQGLAGAEGHEQY
TRBV5-1	TRBJ1-2	ASSWDRWRDGYT
TRBV4-3	TRBJ2-3	ASSHNLAGVGADTQY
TRBV6-6	TRBJ1-5	ASSFSGGYQPQH
TRBV11-2	TRBJ2-5	ASSLEGSGYEETQY
TRBV5-4	TRBJ2-1	ATLSTGVGDEQF
TRBV5-1	TRBJ2-5	ASSLALQGAEETQY
TRBV11-1	TRBJ2-6	ASSRGARTGANVLT
TRBV6-5	TRBJ2-7	ASSYSTGGFYEQY
TRBV7-8	TRBJ1-3	ASSPRVRAAGNTIY
TRBV7-2	TRBJ2-5	ASSGGLAGGPGETQY
TRBV7-9	TRBJ2-2	ASSRPTGGDTGELF
TRBV5-1	TRBJ2-1	ASSSGLQLEYNEQF